The 8 T cell receptor beta chains in this list originate from one sample, sequenced in a study of identical twins. TCRdb processed the 5' RACE reads anew with MiXCR; each CDR3 protein has one entry. The sample has 400,000 to 550,000 distinct CDR3 sequences; 22% are singletons. The same sample was also studied in work on T cells expressing NK-cell markers.

Sequencing was performed on CD4+ T cells sorted from blood. The origin of the receptors is a woman aged 18-35 years in good health.

The gene calls are TRBV4-3 and TRBJ2-4; D is unresolved. This CDR3 is built from 14 residues. The ends were cut back, 0 bases at V and 6 bases at J, with 9 bases in the middle. The V gene's germline CDR1 is LGHNA and CDR2 YSLEER. The CDR3 DNA sequence: TGCGCCAGCAGCCAAGATCGTGGCAGAAACATTCAGTACTTC. Translating it yields CASSQDRGRNIQYF.

This clonotype was observed many times. The rearrangement uses TRBV12-3 or TRBV12-4 and TRBJ2-7; D unclear. The CDR3 has 13 amino acids. The V gene lost 2 bases and the J gene lost 1 base, with 6 bases spanning the gap. The CDR3 DNA is TGTGCCAGCAGTTTAAAGTTATCCTACGAGCAGTACTTC. This gives the protein CASSLKLSYEQYF.

This clonotype was seen a handful of times. This sequence joins TRBV6-2 or TRBV6-3 and TRBJ2-7, with 7 bases identical to TRBD2. This CDR3 is built from 14 residues. Germline V CDR1 and CDR2: MNHEY, SVGEGT. J lost 4 bases, V lost 2 bases, and 5 bases had no gene match. The CDR3 DNA reads TGTGCCAGCAGTTACGTTAGCGGGCCTTACGAGCAGTACTTC. It specifies CASSYVSGPYEQYF.

The chain joins TRBV29-1 to TRBJ2-1, with D tentatively TRBD2 (6 bases). The CDR3 consists of 13 residues. Germline CDR1 and CDR2: SQVTM and ANQGSEA. Trimming took off 7 bases at V and 4 bases at J, with 14 bases between the two ends. The CDR3 reads CSGRLVGYNEQFF. The CDR3 coding sequence is TGCAGCGGTAGACTAGTCGGATACAATGAGCAGTTCTTC.

The V and J genes are TRBV5-7 and TRBJ2-5, with TRBD2 as a possible D gene (6 bases). TRBV5-7 is placed among ORFs of uncertain function. Trimming stripped 8 bases from V and 8 bases from J, with 16 bases between. The CDR3 consists of 12 residues. The CDR3 protein is CARGPGGSTQYF. The CDR3 coding sequence is TGTGCCAGGGGCCCTGGAGGGAGTACCCAGTACTTC.

J is TRBJ2-1 and V is TRBV18; TRBD2 agrees at 8 bases. The germline gives CDR1 KGHSH, CDR2 LQKENI. V trimming: 6 bases; J trimming: 3 bases; junction bases outside the gene matches: 10. This CDR3 spans 16 amino acids. CDR3 DNA: TGTGCCAGCTCCCGTCTACTAGCGGCCCTCTACAATGAGCAGTTCTTC. Translating it yields CASSRLLAALYNEQFF.

This clonotype occurred many times. The rearrangement uses TRBV7-9 and TRBJ1-1; TRBD1 might be the D (6 bases). Germline values: CDR1 SEHNR, CDR2 FQNEAQ (reference sequence). The CDR3 is 15 residues long. The V end lost 5 bases, the J end lost 7 bases, and 20 bases lay between the germline ends. This CDR3 is CASSPKTGLRNEAFF. In nucleotides, the CDR3 is TGTGCCAGCAGCCCGAAGACAGGTCTTCGCAATGAAGCTTTCTTT.

This clonotype was found many times. The V gene is TRBV7-9, the J gene TRBJ2-7, with no clear D. Trimming removed 2 bases from V and 0 bases from J, with 8 bases in between. This CDR3 comprises 14 residues. CDR1 SEHNR and CDR2 FQNEAQ come from the germline V gene (reference sequence). The CDR3 loop reads CASSLMGHSYEQYF. The CDR3 DNA follows: TGTGCCAGCAGCTTAATGGGTCACTCCTACGAGCAGTACTTC.